Given below is one TCR beta chain in context. No antigen is known for it. ViraFEST used viral peptide pools to expand antigen-specific CD4+ T cells before sequencing. Upon completion of more than eight days in culture, CD4+ T cells were isolated. Each person got two doses of an mRNA SARS-CoV-2 vaccine, BNT162b2 or mRNA-1273. This sample was included in a study of vaccination effects on CD4 cells after COVID-19. The method was immunoSEQ multiplex PCR; TCRdb's version includes in-frame clones alone and lacks a portion of them. Among 25,000 to 35,000 clones, around 67% were seen once, and the ten largest hold roughly 15%. The TCR sequence derives from a human donor who received a COVID-19 vaccine. The specimen comprised CD4+ T cells from PBMCs cultured with HCoV-229E spike peptides, sampled after COVID-19 vaccination.

CDR3 residues: CASSPLFPRAGGYEQYF. DNA of the CDR3: TGTGCCAGTAGCCCTCTATTCCCCCGGGCAGGAGGATACGAGCAGTACTTC. The V gene is TRBV19, the J gene TRBJ2-7; possible D gene TRBD2, 5 bases. This CDR3 contains 17 residues. CDR1 is LNHDA and CDR2 is SQIVND in the germline V gene (reference sequence). V lost 6 bases, J lost 4 bases, and 25 bases lay in between.